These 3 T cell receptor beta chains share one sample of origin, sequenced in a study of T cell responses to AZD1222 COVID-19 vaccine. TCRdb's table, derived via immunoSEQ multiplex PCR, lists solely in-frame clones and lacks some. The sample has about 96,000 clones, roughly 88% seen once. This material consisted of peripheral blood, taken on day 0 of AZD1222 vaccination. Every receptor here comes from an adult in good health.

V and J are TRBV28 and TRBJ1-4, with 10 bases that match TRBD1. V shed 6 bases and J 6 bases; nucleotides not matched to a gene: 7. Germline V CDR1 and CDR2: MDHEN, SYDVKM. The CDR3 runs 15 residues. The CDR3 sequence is CASSESGTGDEKLFF. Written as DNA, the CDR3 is TGTGCCAGCAGCGAAAGCGGGACAGGGGATGAAAAACTGTTTTTT.

The CDR3 loop reads CASRPPRGTNTEAFF. CDR3 in DNA: TGTGCCAGCAGGCCGCCTCGGGGGACGAACACTGAAGCTTTCTTT. The gene calls are TRBV6-5 and TRBJ1-1; D perhaps matches TRBD1 (5 bases). The CDR3 consists of 15 residues. Germline CDR1 reads MNHEY; CDR2 reads SVGAGI. Trimming pared 6 bases from V and 1 base from J, leaving 15 bases between.

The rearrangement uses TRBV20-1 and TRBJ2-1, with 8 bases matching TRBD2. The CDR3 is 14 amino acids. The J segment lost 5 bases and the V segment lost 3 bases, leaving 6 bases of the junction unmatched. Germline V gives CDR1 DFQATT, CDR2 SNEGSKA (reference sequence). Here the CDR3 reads CSASELAANNEQFF. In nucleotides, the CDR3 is TGCAGTGCTAGTGAACTAGCGGCCAACAATGAGCAGTTCTTC.